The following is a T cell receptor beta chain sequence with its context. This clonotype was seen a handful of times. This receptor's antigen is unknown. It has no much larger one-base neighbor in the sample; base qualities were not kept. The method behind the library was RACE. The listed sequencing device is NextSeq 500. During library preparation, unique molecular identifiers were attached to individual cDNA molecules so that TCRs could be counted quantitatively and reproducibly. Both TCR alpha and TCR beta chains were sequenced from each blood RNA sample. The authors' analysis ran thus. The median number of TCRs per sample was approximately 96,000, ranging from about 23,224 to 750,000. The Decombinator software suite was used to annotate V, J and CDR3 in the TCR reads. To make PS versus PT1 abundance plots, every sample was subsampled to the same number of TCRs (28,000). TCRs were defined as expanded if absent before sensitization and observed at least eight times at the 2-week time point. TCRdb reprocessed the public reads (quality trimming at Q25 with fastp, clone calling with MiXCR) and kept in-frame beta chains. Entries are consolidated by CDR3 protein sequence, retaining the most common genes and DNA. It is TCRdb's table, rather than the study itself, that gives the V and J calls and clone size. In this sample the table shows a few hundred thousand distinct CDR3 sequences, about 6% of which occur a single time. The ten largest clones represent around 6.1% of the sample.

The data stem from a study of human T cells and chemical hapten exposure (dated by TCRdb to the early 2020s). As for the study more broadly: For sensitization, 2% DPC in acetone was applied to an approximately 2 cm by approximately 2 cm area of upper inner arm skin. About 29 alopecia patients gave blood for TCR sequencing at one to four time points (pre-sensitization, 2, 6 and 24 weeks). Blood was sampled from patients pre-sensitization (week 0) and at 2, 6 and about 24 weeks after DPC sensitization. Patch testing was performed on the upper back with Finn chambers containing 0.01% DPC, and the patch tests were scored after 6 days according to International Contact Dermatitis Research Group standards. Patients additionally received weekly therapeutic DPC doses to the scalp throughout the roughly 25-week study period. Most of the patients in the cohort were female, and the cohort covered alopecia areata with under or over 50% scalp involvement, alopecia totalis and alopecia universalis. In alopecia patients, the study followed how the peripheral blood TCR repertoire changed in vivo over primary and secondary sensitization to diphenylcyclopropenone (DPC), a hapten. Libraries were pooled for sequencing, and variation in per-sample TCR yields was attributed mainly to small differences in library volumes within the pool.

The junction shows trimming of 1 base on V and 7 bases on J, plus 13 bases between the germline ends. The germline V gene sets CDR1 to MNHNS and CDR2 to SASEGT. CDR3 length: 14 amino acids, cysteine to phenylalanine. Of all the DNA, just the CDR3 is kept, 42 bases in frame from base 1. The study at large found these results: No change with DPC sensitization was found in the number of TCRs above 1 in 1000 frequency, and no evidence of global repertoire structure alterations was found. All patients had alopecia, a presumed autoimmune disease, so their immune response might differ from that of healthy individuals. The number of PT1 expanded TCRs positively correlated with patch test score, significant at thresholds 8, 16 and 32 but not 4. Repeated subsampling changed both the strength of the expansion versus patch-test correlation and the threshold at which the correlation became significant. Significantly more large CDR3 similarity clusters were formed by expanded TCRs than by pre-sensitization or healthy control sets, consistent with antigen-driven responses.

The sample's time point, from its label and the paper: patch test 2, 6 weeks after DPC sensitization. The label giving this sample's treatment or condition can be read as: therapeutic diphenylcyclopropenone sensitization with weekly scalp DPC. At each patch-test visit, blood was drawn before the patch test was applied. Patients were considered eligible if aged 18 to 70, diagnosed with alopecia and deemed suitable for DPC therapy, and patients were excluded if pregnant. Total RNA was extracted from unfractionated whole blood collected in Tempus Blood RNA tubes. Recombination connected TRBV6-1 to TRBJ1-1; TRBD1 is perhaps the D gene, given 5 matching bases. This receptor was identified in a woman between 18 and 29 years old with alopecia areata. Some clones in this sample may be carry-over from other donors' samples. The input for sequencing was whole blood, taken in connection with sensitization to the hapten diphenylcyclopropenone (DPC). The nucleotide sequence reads TGTGCCAGCAGTGAAGACAGCAGGGAGGATGAAGCTTTCTTT. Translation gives CASSEDSREDEAFF.